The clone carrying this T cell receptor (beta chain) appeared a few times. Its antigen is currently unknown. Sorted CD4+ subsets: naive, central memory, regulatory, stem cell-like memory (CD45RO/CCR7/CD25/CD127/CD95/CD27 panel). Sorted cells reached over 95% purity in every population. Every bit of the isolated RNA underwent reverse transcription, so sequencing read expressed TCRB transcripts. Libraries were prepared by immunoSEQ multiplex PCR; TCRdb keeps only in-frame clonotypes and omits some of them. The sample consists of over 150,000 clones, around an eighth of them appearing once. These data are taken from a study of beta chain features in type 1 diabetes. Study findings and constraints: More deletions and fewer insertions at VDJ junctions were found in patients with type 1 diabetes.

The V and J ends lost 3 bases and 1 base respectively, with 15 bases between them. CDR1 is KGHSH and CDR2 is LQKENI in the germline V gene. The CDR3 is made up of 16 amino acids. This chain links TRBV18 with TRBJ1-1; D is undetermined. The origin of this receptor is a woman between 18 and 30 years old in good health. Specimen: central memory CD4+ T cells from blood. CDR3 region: CASSPLRGSQNTEAFF. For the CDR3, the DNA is TGTGCCAGCTCACCCCTTCGAGGCAGTCAGAACACTGAAGCTTTCTTT.